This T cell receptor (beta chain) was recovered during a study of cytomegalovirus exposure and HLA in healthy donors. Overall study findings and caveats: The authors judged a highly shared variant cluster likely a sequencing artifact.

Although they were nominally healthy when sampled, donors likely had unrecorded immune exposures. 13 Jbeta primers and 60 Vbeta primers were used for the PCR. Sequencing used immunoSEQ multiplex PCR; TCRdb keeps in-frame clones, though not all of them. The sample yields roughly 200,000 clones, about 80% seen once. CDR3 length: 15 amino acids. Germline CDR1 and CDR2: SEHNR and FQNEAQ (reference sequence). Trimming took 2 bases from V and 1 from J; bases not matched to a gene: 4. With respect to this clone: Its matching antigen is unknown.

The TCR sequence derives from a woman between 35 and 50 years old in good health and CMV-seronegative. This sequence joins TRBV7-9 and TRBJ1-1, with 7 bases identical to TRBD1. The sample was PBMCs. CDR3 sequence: CASSLSGTANTEAFF. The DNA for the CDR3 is TGTGCCAGCAGCTTATCCGGGACAGCGAACACTGAAGCTTTCTTT.